These 25 T cell receptor beta chains share one sample of origin, sequenced in a study of CD8 T cells in Susac syndrome. An input of about 0.45 to 1 ug of RNA was subjected to reverse transcription using random hexamers. TCRdb reprocessed the immunoSEQ multiplex PCR reads via MiXCR and lists one record per CDR3 protein. The sample carries approximately 300,000 distinct CDR3 sequences, about 89% recorded once. Sequenced material: CD8+ T cells from PBMCs. The receptors stem from a human donor with multiple sclerosis.

V gene TRBV14 combines with J gene TRBJ2-3, with 9 positions matching TRBD2. Trimming took 0 bases from V and 4 from J; bases not matched to a gene: 20. The CDR3 contains 21 residues. CDR1 and CDR2 (germline): SGHDN, FVKESK. The CDR3 reads CASSQDLLIAGASALSDTQYF. The DNA of the CDR3 is TGTGCCAGCAGCCAAGATCTTTTGATAGCGGGGGCCTCCGCACTATCAGATACGCAGTATTTT.

The V and J genes are TRBV27 and TRBJ2-5; D is unresolved. CDR1 is MNHEY, CDR2 SMNVEV, per germline (reference sequence). V was cut by 1 base and J by 4 bases, with 7 bases left in between. The CDR3 spans 13 residues. CDR3 bases: TGTGCCAGCAGTTTATTTTCCGGAGAGACCCAGTACTTC. Its protein is CASSLFSGETQYF.

J is TRBJ1-5 and V is TRBV30; TRBD1 is a possible D gene (5 bases). The CDR3 totals 14 residues. Between the trimmed V and J ends, which lost 1 base and 8 bases, there was a span of 15 bases. Germline CDR1 GTSNPN, CDR2 SVGIG (reference sequence). The chain's CDR3 is CAWSDGTQLEPQHF. The CDR3 coding sequence is TGTGCCTGGAGTGATGGGACCCAACTAGAGCCCCAGCATTTT.

V gene TRBV11-2 combines with J gene TRBJ1-1, with unresolved D. CDR3 length: 19 amino acids. Deletions cut 5 bases from V and 3 bases from J, with 28 bases between. Germline V gene sequence: CDR1 SGHAT, CDR2 FQNNGV. The CDR3 protein is CASSLNVLKAGGRYTEAFF. The CDR3 nucleotides read TGTGCCAGCAGCCTAAACGTCCTCAAGGCGGGTGGAAGGTACACTGAAGCTTTCTTT. The whole variable domain, filled in from reference TRBV11-2 and TRBJ1-1, reads EAGVAQSPRYKIIEKRQSVAFWCNPISGHATLYWYQQILGQGPKLLIQFQNNGVVDDSQLPKDRFSAERLKGVDSTLKIQPAKLEDSAVYLCASSLNVLKAGGRYTEAFFGQGTRLTVV.

The V gene is TRBV28, the J gene TRBJ1-4; D possibly corresponds to TRBD1 (6 bases). Trimming took 4 bases from V and 2 from J, leaving 11 bases between them. This CDR3 contains 15 residues. The germline V gene has CDR1 MDHEN and CDR2 SYDVKM. This CDR3 reads CASSSPRGTNEKLFF. In DNA form, the CDR3 reads TGTGCCAGCAGTTCCCCGAGGGGGACTAATGAAAAACTGTTTTTT.

V usage is TRBV5-6 and J usage is TRBJ1-3; D is ambiguous. CDR3 length: 16 residues. Trimming left V 6 bases short and J 0 bases short, with 16 bases between. CDR1 SGHDT and CDR2 YYEEEE come from the germline V gene. CDR3 coding DNA: TGTGCCAGCATCCGGTTTAGTCCGCGCTCTGGAAACACCATATATTTT. It encodes CASIRFSPRSGNTIYF.

CDR3 loop: CASSERPNLFF. DNA for the CDR3: TGTGCCAGCAGTGAACGACCGAATCTGTTTTTT. V gene TRBV6-1 combines with J gene TRBJ2-2; D is ambiguous. Trimming left V 2 bases short and J 14 bases short, with 9 bases between. CDR1 MNHNS and CDR2 SASEGT come from the germline V gene. The CDR3 sequence is 11 residues long.

This clonotype was seen just once. DNA for the CDR3: TGTGCCAGCAGTTTTGCCCCCGGGACTAGCGGGGGGGGTGATACGCAGTATTTT. Its protein product is CASSFAPGTSGGGDTQYF. This chain connects TRBV28 to TRBJ2-3, with 16 bases aligning to TRBD2. J lost 6 bases, V lost 3 bases, and 9 bases had no gene match. Germline-derived CDR1 and CDR2 are MDHEN and SYDVKM. The CDR3 runs to 18 residues.

The chain has TRBV12-3 or TRBV12-4 and TRBJ2-1, with TRBD2 matching over 10 bases. The CDR3 extends over 15 amino acids. Unmatched junction bases numbered 11, after V lost 8 bases and J lost 7 bases. The CDR3 loop reads CASGEEREGRNEQFF. CDR3 nucleotide sequence: TGTGCCAGCGGCGAGGAGCGGGAGGGGCGGAATGAGCAGTTCTTC.

The chain recombines TRBV11-2 with TRBJ2-5; D not certain. Deletions cut 2 bases from V and 0 bases from J, with 7 bases between. Per germline, CDR1 SGHAT and CDR2 FQNNGV. The CDR3 is made up of 14 amino acids. CDR3 bases: TGTGCCAGCAGCTTACCAACGTACCAAGAGACCCAGTACTTC. Amino acids: CASSLPTYQETQYF.

The chain joins TRBV15 to TRBJ2-3; unclear D gene. This CDR3 region has 14 residues. V was clipped by 0 bases and J by 1 base, with 5 bases between them. CDR1 and CDR2 (germline): LNHNV, YYDKDF (reference sequence). CDR3 nucleotides: TGTGCCACCAGCAGAGATTGGGGCACAGATACGCAGTATTTT. Its protein product is CATSRDWGTDTQYF.

The chain employs TRBV12-3 or TRBV12-4 and TRBJ2-1, with no clear D. V lost 7 bases and J 2 bases, leaving 18 bases between the germline ends. There are 16 residues in the CDR3. Here the CDR3 DNA reads TGTGCCAGCACCCCGTCCTTAGGGCCTACCTACAATGAGCAGTTCTTC. This translates into CASTPSLGPTYNEQFF.

The CDR3 spells CASRDQGNTQYF. As DNA, the CDR3 is TGTGCCAGCAGGGACCAGGGGAATACGCAGTATTTT. This chain connects TRBV6-2 or TRBV6-3 to TRBJ2-3; possibly TRBD1 for D (6 bases). The germline gives CDR1 MNHEY, CDR2 SVGEGT. V lost 6 bases and J 7 bases, leaving 11 bases between the germline ends. The CDR3 sequence is 12 residues long.

The chain carries TRBV18 and TRBJ2-7, with D perhaps given as TRBD1 or TRBD2 (5 bases each). Trimming left V 2 bases short and J 4 bases short, with 21 bases between. The germline V gene has CDR1 KGHSH and CDR2 LQKENI. This CDR3 is 17 amino acids long. CDR3 sequence reads: CASSPDRGDSNPYEQYF. The DNA of the CDR3 is TGTGCCAGCTCACCAGACCGGGGAGACAGCAACCCTTACGAGCAGTACTTC.

The chain carries TRBV20-1 and TRBJ2-1; perhaps TRBD1 as D (5 bases). This CDR3 is 12 amino acids long. Germline V gene lookup returns CDR1 DFQATT and CDR2 SNEGSKA (reference sequence). V was pared by 2 bases and J by 10 bases, with 12 bases between. The CDR3 reads CSARIQGGEQFF. DNA for the CDR3: TGCAGTGCTAGAATCCAGGGTGGGGAGCAGTTCTTC.

The gene calls are TRBV12-3 or TRBV12-4 and TRBJ2-2; D unclear. The CDR3 loop spans 14 amino acids. Trimming left V 6 bases short and J 4 bases short, with 12 bases between. The CDR3 DNA follows: TGTGCCAGCAGCTACGGACCGGGCACCGGGGAGCTGTTTTTT. Amino acids: CASSYGPGTGELFF.

V and J are TRBV25-1 and TRBJ2-5; possible D gene TRBD2, 7 bases. CDR1 is MGHDK and CDR2 is SYGVNS in the germline V gene. V was shortened by 6 bases and J by 5 bases, with 16 bases between the two germline ends. CDR3 length equals 14 residues. Written as DNA, the CDR3 is TGTGCCAGCAGCCCAGGGGCTAGCGGTGAGACCCAGTACTTC. Translated, it gives CASSPGASGETQYF.

This clonotype was recorded a few times. The rearrangement links TRBV27 to TRBJ2-7; 10 bases match TRBD1. Looked up from germline, CDR1 is MNHEY and CDR2 is SMNVEV (reference sequence). The CDR3 runs 14 residues. Unmatched junction bases numbered 7, after V lost 7 bases and J lost 4 bases. Here the CDR3 reads CASTPRDRGYEQYF. In DNA, the CDR3 is TGTGCCAGCACGCCTCGGGACAGGGGTTACGAGCAGTACTTC.

The V and J genes are TRBV2 and TRBJ2-1; a possible D gene is TRBD1 (5 bases). Trimming pared 1 base from V and 7 bases from J, leaving 14 bases between. Germline CDR1 is SNHLY and CDR2 is FYNNEI. The CDR3 spans 15 residues. CDR3 DNA: TGTGCCAGCAGTGAAGGGTGGGGCCCCGTGAATGAGCAGTTCTTC. Translating it yields CASSEGWGPVNEQFF. The full variable domain, rest sourced from reference TRBV2 and TRBJ2-1, is EPEVTQTPSHQVTQMGQEVILRCVPISNHLYFYWYRQILGQKVEFLVSFYNNEISEKSEIFDDQFSVERPDGSNFTLKIRSTKLEDSAMYFCASSEGWGPVNEQFFGPGTRLTVL.

This clonotype was recorded only once. This chain connects TRBV7-9 to TRBJ2-1; the match to TRBD2 covers 11 bases. This CDR3 comprises 15 residues. Germline loops: CDR1 SEHNR, CDR2 FQNEAQ (reference sequence). V lost 0 bases, J lost 7 bases, and 2 bases stayed unmatched. CDR3 in DNA: TGTGCCAGCAGCTTAGCGGGACTAGCGGTGAATGAGCAGTTCTTC. It specifies CASSLAGLAVNEQFF.

This chain uses TRBV12-3 or TRBV12-4 with TRBJ2-3; D may be TRBD2 (6 bases). Trimming cost V 3 bases and J 2 bases, with 9 bases left between them. The CDR3 is 14 amino acids. The CDR3 is CASSLGGVTDTQYF. CDR3 in DNA: TGTGCCAGCAGTTTGGGGGGAGTCACAGATACGCAGTATTTT.

This clonotype appeared a few times. The chain joins TRBV10-3 to TRBJ2-7; 7 nucleotides align to TRBD2. The CDR3 consists of 13 residues. Trimming took 7 bases from V and 0 from J; bases not matched to a gene: 3. Germline V gene lookup returns CDR1 ENHRY and CDR2 SYGVKD. This CDR3 is CAIKGGSSYEQYF. The DNA of the CDR3 is TGTGCCATCAAAGGCGGGAGCTCCTACGAGCAGTACTTC.

This clonotype was counted between two and nine times. This chain connects TRBV28 to TRBJ2-7; D gene unclear. The V end was cut by 6 bases, the J end by 1 base, with 7 bases between. CDR1 and CDR2 (germline): MDHEN, SYDVKM. This CDR3 contains 12 residues. The CDR3 DNA is TGTGCCAGCAGCGTCCTATCCTACGAGCAGTACTTC. Its protein product is CASSVLSYEQYF.

This chain links TRBV11-1 with TRBJ2-1; D gene ambiguous. Trimming shortened V by 2 bases and J by 7 bases, and 6 bases separated the two germline ends. Per the germline V gene, CDR1 is SGHAT and CDR2 is FQDESV (reference sequence). The CDR3 sequence is 12 residues long. CDR3 residues: CASSLNDNEQFF. CDR3 coding DNA: TGTGCCAGCAGCTTAAACGATAATGAGCAGTTCTTC.

The rearrangement links TRBV4-3 to TRBJ2-7, with D perhaps TRBD1 (5 bases). This CDR3 region has 15 residues. Trimming stripped 1 base from V and 2 bases from J, with 12 bases between. Germline V CDR1 and CDR2: LGHNA, YSLEER. CDR3 coding DNA: TGCGCCAGCAGCCAAGCACAGGCAGTAGCCTACGAGCAGTACTTC. Its protein is CASSQAQAVAYEQYF.